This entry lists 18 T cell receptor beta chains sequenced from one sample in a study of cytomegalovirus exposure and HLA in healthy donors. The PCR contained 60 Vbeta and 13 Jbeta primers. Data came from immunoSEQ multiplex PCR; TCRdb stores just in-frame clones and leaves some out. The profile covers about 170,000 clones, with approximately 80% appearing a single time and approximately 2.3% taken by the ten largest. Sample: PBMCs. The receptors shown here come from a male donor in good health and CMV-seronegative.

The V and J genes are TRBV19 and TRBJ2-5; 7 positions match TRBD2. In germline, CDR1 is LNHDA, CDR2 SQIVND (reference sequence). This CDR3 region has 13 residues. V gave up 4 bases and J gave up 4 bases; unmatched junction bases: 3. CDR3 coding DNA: TGTGCCAGTAGTAACTTAGCGGGAGAGACCCAGTACTTC. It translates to CASSNLAGETQYF.

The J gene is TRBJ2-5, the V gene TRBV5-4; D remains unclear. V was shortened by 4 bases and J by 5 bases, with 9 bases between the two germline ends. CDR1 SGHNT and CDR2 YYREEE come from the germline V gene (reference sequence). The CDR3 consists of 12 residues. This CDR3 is CASSVTRETQYF. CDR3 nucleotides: TGTGCCAGCAGCGTTACTCGGGAGACCCAGTACTTC.

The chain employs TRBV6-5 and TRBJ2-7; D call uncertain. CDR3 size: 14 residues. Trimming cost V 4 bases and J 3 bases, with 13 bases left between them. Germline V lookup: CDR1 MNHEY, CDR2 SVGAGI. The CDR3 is CASSSPRQNYEQYF. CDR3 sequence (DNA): TGTGCCAGCAGTTCCCCCCGCCAGAACTACGAGCAGTACTTC.

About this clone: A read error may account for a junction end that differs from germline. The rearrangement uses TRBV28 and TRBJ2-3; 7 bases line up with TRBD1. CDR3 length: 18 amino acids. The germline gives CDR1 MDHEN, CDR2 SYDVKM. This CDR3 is CASSSFRGQTRHTNTQYF. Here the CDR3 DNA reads TGTGCCAGCAGTAGTTTTAGGGGACAGACAAGACACACAAATACGCAGTATTTT.

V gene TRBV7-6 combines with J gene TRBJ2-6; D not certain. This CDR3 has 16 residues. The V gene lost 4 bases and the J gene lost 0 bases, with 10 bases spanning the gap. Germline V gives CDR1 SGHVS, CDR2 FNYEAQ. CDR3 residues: CASSSLVRSGANVLTF. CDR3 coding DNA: TGTGCCAGCAGCTCCTTAGTCCGCTCTGGGGCCAACGTCCTGACTTTC. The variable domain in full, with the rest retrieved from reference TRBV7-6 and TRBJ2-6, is GAGVSQSPRYKVTKRGQDVALRCDPISGHVSLYWYRQALGQGPEFLTYFNYEAQQDKSGLPNDRFSAERPEGSISTLTIQRTEQRDSAMYRCASSSLVRSGANVLTFGAGSRLTVL.

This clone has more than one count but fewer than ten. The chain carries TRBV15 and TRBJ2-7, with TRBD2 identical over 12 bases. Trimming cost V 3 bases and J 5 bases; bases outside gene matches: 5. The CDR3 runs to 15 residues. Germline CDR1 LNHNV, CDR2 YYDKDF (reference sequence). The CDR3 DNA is TGTGCCACCAGCAGTACTAGCGGGGGGAATAACGAGCAGTACTTC. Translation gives CATSSTSGGNNEQYF.

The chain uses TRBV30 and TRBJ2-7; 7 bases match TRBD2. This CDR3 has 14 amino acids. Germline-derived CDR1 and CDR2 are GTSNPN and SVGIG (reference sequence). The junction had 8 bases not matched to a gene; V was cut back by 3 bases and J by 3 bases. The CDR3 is CAWREITSVYEQYF. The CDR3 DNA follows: TGTGCCTGGAGAGAAATTACTAGCGTCTACGAGCAGTACTTC.

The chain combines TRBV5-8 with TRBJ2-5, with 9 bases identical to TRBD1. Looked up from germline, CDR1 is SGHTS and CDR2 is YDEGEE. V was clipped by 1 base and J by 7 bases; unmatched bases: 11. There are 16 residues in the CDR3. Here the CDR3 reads CASSLPLDRGFGTQYF. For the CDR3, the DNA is TGTGCCAGCAGCTTGCCCCTTGACAGGGGGTTTGGGACCCAGTACTTC. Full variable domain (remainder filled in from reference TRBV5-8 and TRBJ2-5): EAGVTQSPTHLIKTRGQQATLRCSPISGHTSVYWYQQALGLGLQFLLWYDEGEERNRGNFPPRFSGRQFPNYSSELNVNALELEDSALYLCASSLPLDRGFGTQYFGPGTRLLVL.

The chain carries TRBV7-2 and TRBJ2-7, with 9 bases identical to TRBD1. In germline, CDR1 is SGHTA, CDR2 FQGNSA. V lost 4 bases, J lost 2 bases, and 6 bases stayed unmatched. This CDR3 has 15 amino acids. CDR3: CASSSNRGRAYEQYF. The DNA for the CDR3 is TGTGCCAGCAGCTCGAACAGGGGGCGCGCCTACGAGCAGTACTTC.

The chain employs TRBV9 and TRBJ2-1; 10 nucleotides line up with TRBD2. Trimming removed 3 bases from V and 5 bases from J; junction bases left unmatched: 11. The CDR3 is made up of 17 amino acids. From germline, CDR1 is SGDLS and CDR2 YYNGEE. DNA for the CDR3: TGTGCCAGCAGCGCTCACGTTCTAGCGGGGGAAAACAATGAGCAGTTCTTC. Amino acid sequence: CASSAHVLAGENNEQFF.

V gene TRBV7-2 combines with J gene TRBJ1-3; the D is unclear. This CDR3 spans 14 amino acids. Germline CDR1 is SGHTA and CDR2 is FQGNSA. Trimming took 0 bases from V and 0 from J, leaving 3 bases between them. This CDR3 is CASSLARSGNTIYF. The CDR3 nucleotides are TGTGCCAGCAGCTTAGCGCGCTCTGGAAACACCATATATTTT.

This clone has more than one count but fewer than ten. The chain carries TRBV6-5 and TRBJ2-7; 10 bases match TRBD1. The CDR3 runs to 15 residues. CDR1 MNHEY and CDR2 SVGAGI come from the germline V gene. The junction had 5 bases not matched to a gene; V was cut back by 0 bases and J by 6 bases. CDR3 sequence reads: CASSYSGTGDREQYF. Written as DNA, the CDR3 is TGTGCCAGCAGTTACTCCGGGACAGGGGACCGCGAGCAGTACTTC.

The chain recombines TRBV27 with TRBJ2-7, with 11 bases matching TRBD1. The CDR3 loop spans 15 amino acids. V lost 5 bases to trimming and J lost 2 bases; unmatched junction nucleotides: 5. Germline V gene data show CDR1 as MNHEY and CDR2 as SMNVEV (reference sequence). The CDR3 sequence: CASSTPGQGAYEQYF. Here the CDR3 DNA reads TGTGCCAGCAGTACTCCGGGACAGGGGGCCTACGAGCAGTACTTC.

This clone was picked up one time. CDR3 protein: CASSETGGTNEKLFF. In DNA form, the CDR3 reads TGTGCCAGCAGTGAGACAGGGGGGACTAATGAAAAACTGTTTTTT. This chain joins TRBV28 and TRBJ1-4; 9 nucleotides line up with TRBD1. The CDR3 consists of 15 residues. With 5 bases clipped from V and 2 bases from J, the junction kept 3 bases outside the gene matches. The germline CDR1 and CDR2 sequences are MDHEN and SYDVKM.

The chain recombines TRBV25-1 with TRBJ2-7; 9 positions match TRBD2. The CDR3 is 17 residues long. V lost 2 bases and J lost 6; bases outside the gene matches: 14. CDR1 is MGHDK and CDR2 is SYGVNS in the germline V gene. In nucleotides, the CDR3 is TGTGCCAGCAGTGAACCCGCCTCTAGCGGGAACCTATTCGAGCAGTACTTC. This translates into CASSEPASSGNLFEQYF.

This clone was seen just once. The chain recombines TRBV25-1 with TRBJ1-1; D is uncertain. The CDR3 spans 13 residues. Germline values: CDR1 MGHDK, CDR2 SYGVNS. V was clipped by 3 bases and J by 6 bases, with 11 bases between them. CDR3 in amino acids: CASSDRDLPEAFF. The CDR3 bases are TGTGCCAGCAGTGACCGGGATCTCCCTGAAGCTTTCTTT.

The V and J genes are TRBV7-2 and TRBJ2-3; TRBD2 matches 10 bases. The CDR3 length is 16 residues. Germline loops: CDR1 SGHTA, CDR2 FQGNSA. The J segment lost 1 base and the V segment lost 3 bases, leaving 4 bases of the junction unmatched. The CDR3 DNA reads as TGTGCCAGCAGCTTGGGACTAGCGTTTGGCACAGATACGCAGTATTTT. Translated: CASSLGLAFGTDTQYF.

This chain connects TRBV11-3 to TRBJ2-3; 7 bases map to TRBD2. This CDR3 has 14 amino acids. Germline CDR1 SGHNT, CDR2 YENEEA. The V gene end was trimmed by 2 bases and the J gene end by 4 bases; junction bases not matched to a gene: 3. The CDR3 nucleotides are TGTGCCAGCAGCTTATTAGCGGGTTCAGATACGCAGTATTTT. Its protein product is CASSLLAGSDTQYF.